These T cell receptor beta chains were read from a single sample in a study of blood T cell repertoires in COVID-19. Profiled with immunoSEQ multiplex PCR; TCRdb holds only in-frame clones, not every one. This table holds a few hundred thousand clones, roughly 90% found once. Sequenced sample: peripheral blood. The origin of the receptors is a man younger than 30 who had recovered from COVID-19. Each CDR3 is given with its conserved first and last residue. Each record gives: D gene, V gene, clone size, J gene, CDR3 length, CDR3 DNA, CDR3 protein. A D gene is named only where the DNA matches it firmly. Only some rows state a clone size, as once, few, many or a class for expanded clones.

d_call: .; v_call: TRBV9; clone_size: .; j_call: TRBJ2-7; cdr3_length: 13; cdr3_nt: TGTGCCAGCAGCCTCGGACAGTCCTACGAGCAGTACTTC; cdr3_aa: CASSLGQSYEQYF
d_call: .; v_call: TRBV4-3; clone_size: .; j_call: TRBJ1-4; cdr3_length: 15; cdr3_nt: TGCGCCAGCAGCCAAGATGAGGGGGAAAGGGAAAAACTGTTTTTT; cdr3_aa: CASSQDEGEREKLFF
d_call: TRBD2; v_call: TRBV2; clone_size: .; j_call: TRBJ2-7; cdr3_length: 14; cdr3_nt: TGTGCCAGCAAGGGAGAGCGGGGGGCTTACGAGCAGTACTTC; cdr3_aa: CASKGERGAYEQYF
d_call: TRBD1; v_call: TRBV4-3; clone_size: .; j_call: TRBJ1-6; cdr3_length: 15; cdr3_nt: TGCGCCAGCAGCCAAGACCAGGGGGTGCGGTCACCCCTCCACTTT; cdr3_aa: CASSQDQGVRSPLHF
d_call: .; v_call: TRBV7-9; clone_size: .; j_call: TRBJ2-5; cdr3_length: 11; cdr3_nt: TGTGCCACTCGGGGAGAAGAGACCCAGTACTTC; cdr3_aa: CATRGEETQYF
d_call: .; v_call: TRBV6-5; clone_size: .; j_call: TRBJ2-7; cdr3_length: 13; cdr3_nt: TGTGCCAGCAGTTATGGGGGGTCCTACGAGCAGTACTTC; cdr3_aa: CASSYGGSYEQYF
d_call: .; v_call: TRBV6-5; clone_size: .; j_call: TRBJ1-4; cdr3_length: 15; cdr3_nt: TGTGCCAGCAGGGAGGACAGAGGAACTAATGAAAAACTGTTTTTT; cdr3_aa: CASREDRGTNEKLFF
d_call: .; v_call: TRBV7-9; clone_size: .; j_call: TRBJ1-4; cdr3_length: 17; cdr3_nt: TGTGCCAGCAGCTTAGGAACAGGATCCCACACTAATGAAAAACTGTTTTTT; cdr3_aa: CASSLGTGSHTNEKLFF
d_call: TRBD2; v_call: TRBV30; clone_size: .; j_call: TRBJ2-3; cdr3_length: 18; cdr3_nt: TGTGCCTGGACGGCAAGGGGTCTGGCTAGCGGGATCACAGATACGCAGTATTTT; cdr3_aa: CAWTARGLASGITDTQYF
d_call: .; v_call: TRBV7-3; clone_size: .; j_call: TRBJ1-1; cdr3_length: 18; cdr3_nt: TGTGCCAGCAGCTTTACGGCCTCTTTCGGAGGAATGAACACTGAAGCTTTCTTT; cdr3_aa: CASSFTASFGGMNTEAFF
d_call: .; v_call: TRBV18; clone_size: .; j_call: TRBJ1-2; cdr3_length: 15; cdr3_nt: TGTGCCAGCTCACCAGCGGACATGTTGCGCTATGGCTACACCTTC; cdr3_aa: CASSPADMLRYGYTF
d_call: TRBD1; v_call: TRBV3-1/TRBV3-2; clone_size: .; j_call: TRBJ2-1; cdr3_length: 14; cdr3_nt: TGTGCCAGCAGCCTGGACAGGGGTTGGAATGAGCAGTTCTTC; cdr3_aa: CASSLDRGWNEQFF
d_call: TRBD1; v_call: TRBV7-2; clone_size: .; j_call: TRBJ1-1; cdr3_length: 13; cdr3_nt: TGTGCCAGCAGTCCAACAGGGGTCCCTGAAGCTTTCTTT; cdr3_aa: CASSPTGVPEAFF
d_call: TRBD1; v_call: TRBV15; clone_size: .; j_call: TRBJ2-3; cdr3_length: 13; cdr3_nt: TGTGCCACCAGAGGGACAGGGGGCGATACGCAGTATTTT; cdr3_aa: CATRGTGGDTQYF
d_call: .; v_call: TRBV7-9; clone_size: .; j_call: TRBJ1-6; cdr3_length: 16; cdr3_nt: TGTGCCAGCAGCTCGATGGGGGAGGGTCATAATTCACCCCTCCACTTT; cdr3_aa: CASSSMGEGHNSPLHF
d_call: .; v_call: TRBV6-5; clone_size: .; j_call: TRBJ1-1; cdr3_length: 12; cdr3_nt: TGTGCCAGCACCAATCAGGGGCAGAGAGCTTTCTTT; cdr3_aa: CASTNQGQRAFF
d_call: .; v_call: TRBV5-8; clone_size: .; j_call: TRBJ1-2; cdr3_length: 14; cdr3_nt: TGTGCCAGCAGCTACAGGACAGCTAACTATGGCTACACCTTC; cdr3_aa: CASSYRTANYGYTF
d_call: .; v_call: TRBV7-9; clone_size: .; j_call: TRBJ2-7; cdr3_length: 11; cdr3_nt: TGTGCCAGCAGCTTCCGTAACGAGCAGTACTTC; cdr3_aa: CASSFRNEQYF
d_call: TRBD1; v_call: TRBV6-5; clone_size: .; j_call: TRBJ1-5; cdr3_length: 15; cdr3_nt: TGTGCCAGCAGCTCGTACCGGGACAGGGGTCAGCCCCAGCATTTT; cdr3_aa: CASSSYRDRGQPQHF
d_call: .; v_call: TRBV19; clone_size: .; j_call: TRBJ1-5; cdr3_length: 14; cdr3_nt: TGTGCCAACCCAGGCCGAAAGGGCAATCAGCCCCAGCATTTT; cdr3_aa: CANPGRKGNQPQHF
d_call: .; v_call: TRBV27; clone_size: .; j_call: TRBJ1-5; cdr3_length: 15; cdr3_nt: TGTGCCAGCGGATTACGAGGGCGGGAACATCAGCCCCAGCATTTT; cdr3_aa: CASGLRGREHQPQHF
d_call: .; v_call: TRBV29-1; clone_size: .; j_call: TRBJ1-1; cdr3_length: 11; cdr3_nt: TGCAGCGTTGAAGATGATGGGGCAGCTTTCTTT; cdr3_aa: CSVEDDGAAFF
d_call: .; v_call: TRBV19; clone_size: .; j_call: TRBJ1-1; cdr3_length: 16; cdr3_nt: TGTGCCAGTAGTCCGGGAACAGGGACGGAGAACACTGAAGCTTTCTTT; cdr3_aa: CASSPGTGTENTEAFF
d_call: .; v_call: TRBV6-6; clone_size: .; j_call: TRBJ2-7; cdr3_length: 15; cdr3_nt: TGTGCCAGCAGACACAGGGACTACGGCTCCTACGAGCAGTACTTC; cdr3_aa: CASRHRDYGSYEQYF
d_call: .; v_call: TRBV30; clone_size: few; j_call: TRBJ1-6; cdr3_length: 12; cdr3_nt: TGTGCCTGGAGACCCCCCGGTTCACCCCTCCACTTT; cdr3_aa: CAWRPPGSPLHF
d_call: TRBD1; v_call: TRBV19; clone_size: .; j_call: TRBJ1-1; cdr3_length: 14; cdr3_nt: TGTGCCAGTAGTTTATACAGGGGTGCCACTGAAGCTTTCTTT; cdr3_aa: CASSLYRGATEAFF
d_call: TRBD2; v_call: TRBV3-1/TRBV3-2; clone_size: .; j_call: TRBJ2-3; cdr3_length: 15; cdr3_nt: TGTGCCAGCAGCCCCCTTAGCGGGGTCACAGATACGCAGTATTTT; cdr3_aa: CASSPLSGVTDTQYF
d_call: .; v_call: TRBV27; clone_size: .; j_call: TRBJ2-3; cdr3_length: 16; cdr3_nt: TGTGCCAGCAGTTTAGTTGAGGCAGGGGCGACAGGTACGCAGTATTTT; cdr3_aa: CASSLVEAGATGTQYF
d_call: .; v_call: TRBV19; clone_size: .; j_call: TRBJ1-2; cdr3_length: 15; cdr3_nt: TGTGCCAGTAGTATTCGACAGGTCACGATCCATGGCTACACCTTC; cdr3_aa: CASSIRQVTIHGYTF
d_call: .; v_call: TRBV7-3; clone_size: once; j_call: TRBJ2-6; cdr3_length: 15; cdr3_nt: TGTGCCAGCAGCCCAGTGGGAGCTGGGGCCAACGTCCTGACTTTC; cdr3_aa: CASSPVGAGANVLTF
d_call: TRBD2; v_call: TRBV6-5; clone_size: .; j_call: TRBJ2-7; cdr3_length: 15; cdr3_nt: TGTGCCAGCAGCTACACGACTAGCGGTTCCTACGAGCAGTACTTC; cdr3_aa: CASSYTTSGSYEQYF
d_call: .; v_call: TRBV4-3; clone_size: .; j_call: TRBJ1-2; cdr3_length: 14; cdr3_nt: TGCGCCAGCAGCCGAACGGTACAGGGTACTGGCTACACCTTC; cdr3_aa: CASSRTVQGTGYTF
d_call: .; v_call: TRBV27; clone_size: .; j_call: TRBJ1-4; cdr3_length: 14; cdr3_nt: TGTGCCAGCAGGGGATCAGGAGAAAAGGGGAAACTGTTTTTT; cdr3_aa: CASRGSGEKGKLFF
d_call: .; v_call: TRBV9; clone_size: .; j_call: TRBJ2-7; cdr3_length: 15; cdr3_nt: TGTGCCAGCAGCGTTACAGGGAATCCCCCCTACGAGCAGTACTTC; cdr3_aa: CASSVTGNPPYEQYF
d_call: TRBD1; v_call: TRBV18; clone_size: .; j_call: TRBJ2-5; cdr3_length: 15; cdr3_nt: TGTGCCAGCTCCCCCGGACAGGGTATCAGGGAGACCCAGTACTTC; cdr3_aa: CASSPGQGIRETQYF
d_call: .; v_call: TRBV12-3/TRBV12-4; clone_size: .; j_call: TRBJ1-2; cdr3_length: 13; cdr3_nt: TGTGCCAGCAGCCGAACAGGGCCCTATGGCTACACCTTC; cdr3_aa: CASSRTGPYGYTF
d_call: .; v_call: TRBV25-1; clone_size: .; j_call: TRBJ1-4; cdr3_length: 15; cdr3_nt: TGTGCCAGCAGTGAGGTTAACCACGCCGGGTGGAAACTGTTTTTT; cdr3_aa: CASSEVNHAGWKLFF
d_call: .; v_call: TRBV2; clone_size: .; j_call: TRBJ1-3; cdr3_length: 16; cdr3_nt: TGTGCCAGCAGTGAAGGGACATCGGGAGCTGGAAACACCATATATTTT; cdr3_aa: CASSEGTSGAGNTIYF
d_call: TRBD1; v_call: TRBV6-1; clone_size: .; j_call: TRBJ2-5; cdr3_length: 15; cdr3_nt: TGTGCCAGCAGTGAAAACAGGGGGCACGAAGAGACCCAGTACTTC; cdr3_aa: CASSENRGHEETQYF
d_call: TRBD2; v_call: TRBV7-2; clone_size: .; j_call: TRBJ2-1; cdr3_length: 17; cdr3_nt: TGTGCCAGCAGCTTAGCGGGACTAGCGGGGGGGACGAATGAGCAGTTCTTC; cdr3_aa: CASSLAGLAGGTNEQFF
d_call: TRBD1; v_call: TRBV5-1; clone_size: .; j_call: TRBJ1-6; cdr3_length: 15; cdr3_nt: TGCGCCAGCAGCCAAAGACAGGGAGGAAATTCACCCCTCCACTTT; cdr3_aa: CASSQRQGGNSPLHF